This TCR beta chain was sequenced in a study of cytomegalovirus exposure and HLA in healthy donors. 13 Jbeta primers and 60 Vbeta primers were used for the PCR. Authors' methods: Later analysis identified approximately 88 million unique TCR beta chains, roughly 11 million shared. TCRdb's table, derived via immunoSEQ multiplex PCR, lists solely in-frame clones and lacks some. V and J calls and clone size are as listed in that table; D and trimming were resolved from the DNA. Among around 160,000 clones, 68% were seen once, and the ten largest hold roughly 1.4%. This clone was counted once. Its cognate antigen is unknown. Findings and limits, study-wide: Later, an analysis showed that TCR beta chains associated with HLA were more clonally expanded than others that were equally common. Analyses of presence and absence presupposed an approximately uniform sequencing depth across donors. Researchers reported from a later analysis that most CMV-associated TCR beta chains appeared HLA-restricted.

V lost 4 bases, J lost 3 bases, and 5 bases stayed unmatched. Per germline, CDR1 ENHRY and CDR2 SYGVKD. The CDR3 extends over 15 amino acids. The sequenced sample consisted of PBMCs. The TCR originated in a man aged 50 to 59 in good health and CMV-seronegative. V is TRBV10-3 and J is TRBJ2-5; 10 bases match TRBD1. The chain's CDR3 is CAISGSGTGEETQYF. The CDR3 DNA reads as TGTGCCATCAGTGGCTCCGGGACAGGGGAAGAGACCCAGTACTTC.